This TCR beta chain originates from a study of CD4 T cells in relation to SARS-CoV-2 and coronaviruses. Study at large: TCR beta CDR3s were sequenced after approximately ten-day antigen culture of PBMCs. Points from the study as a whole: Crossreactivity was assessed only for spike protein, not other viral proteins.

Using immunoSEQ multiplex PCR, the repertoire was profiled, and TCRdb retains in-frame clones only, with some absent. The top ten hold more than 9.5% of the sample, which has roughly 20,000 clones, roughly 62% seen once. Trimming at V came to 0 bases and at J to 0 bases, leaving 8 bases not matched to a gene. This CDR3 is built from 17 residues. Germline CDR1 and CDR2: GTSNPN and SVGIG (reference sequence). Note on this clone: The antigen remains undetermined.

Unexposed donor CD4+ T cells date from about 2011-2018, before the COVID-19 pandemic. After about 10 days of culture, CD4+ T cells were isolated. This sequence was found in a human donor in good health. The gene calls are TRBV30 and TRBJ2-4, with 7 bases aligning to TRBD1. Sample: CD4+ T cells from PBMCs, cultured in vitro. The CDR3 spells CAWSVRQGTVAKNIQYF. CDR3 nucleotides: TGTGCCTGGAGTGTTAGACAGGGCACCGTAGCCAAAAACATTCAGTACTTC.